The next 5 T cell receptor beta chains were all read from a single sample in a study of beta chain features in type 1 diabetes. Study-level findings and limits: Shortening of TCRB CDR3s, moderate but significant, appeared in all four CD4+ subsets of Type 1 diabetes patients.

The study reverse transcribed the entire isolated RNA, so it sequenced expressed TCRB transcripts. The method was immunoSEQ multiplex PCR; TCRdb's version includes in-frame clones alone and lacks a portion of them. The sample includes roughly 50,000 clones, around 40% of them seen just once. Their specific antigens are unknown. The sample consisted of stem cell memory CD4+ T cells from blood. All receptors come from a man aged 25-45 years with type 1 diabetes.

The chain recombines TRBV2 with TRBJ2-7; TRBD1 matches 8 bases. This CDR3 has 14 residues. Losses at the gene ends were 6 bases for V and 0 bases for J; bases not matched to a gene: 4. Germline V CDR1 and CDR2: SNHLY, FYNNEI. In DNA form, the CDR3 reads TGTGCCAGCAGAAGCACAGGGGGCTCCTACGAGCAGTACTTC. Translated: CASRSTGGSYEQYF.

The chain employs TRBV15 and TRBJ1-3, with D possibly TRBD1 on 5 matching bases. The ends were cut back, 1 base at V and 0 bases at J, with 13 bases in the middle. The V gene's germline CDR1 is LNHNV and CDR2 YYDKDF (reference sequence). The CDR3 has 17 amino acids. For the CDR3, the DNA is TGTGCCACCAGCAGAGTGAGACAGCCGGACTCTGGAAACACCATATATTTT. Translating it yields CATSRVRQPDSGNTIYF.

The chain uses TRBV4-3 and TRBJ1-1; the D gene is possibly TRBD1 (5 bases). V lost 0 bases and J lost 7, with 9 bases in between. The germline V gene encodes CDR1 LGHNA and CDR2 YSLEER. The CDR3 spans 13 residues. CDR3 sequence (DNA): TGCGCCAGCAGCCAAGAGCCAGGGCTTGAAGCTTTCTTT. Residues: CASSQEPGLEAFF.

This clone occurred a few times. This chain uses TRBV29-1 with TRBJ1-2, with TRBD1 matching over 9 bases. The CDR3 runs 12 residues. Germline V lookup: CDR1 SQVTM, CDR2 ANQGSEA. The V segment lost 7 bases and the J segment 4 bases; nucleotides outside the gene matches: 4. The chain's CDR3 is CSARTGAYGYTF. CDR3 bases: TGCAGCGCCAGGACAGGGGCCTATGGCTACACCTTC.

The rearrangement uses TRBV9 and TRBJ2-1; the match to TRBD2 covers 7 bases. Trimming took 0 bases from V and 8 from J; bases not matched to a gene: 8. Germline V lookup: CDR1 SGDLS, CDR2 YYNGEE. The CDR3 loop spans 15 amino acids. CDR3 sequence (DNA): TGTGCCAGCAGCGTAGGACTAGCCGATCTGTATGAGCAGTTCTTC. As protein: CASSVGLADLYEQFF.